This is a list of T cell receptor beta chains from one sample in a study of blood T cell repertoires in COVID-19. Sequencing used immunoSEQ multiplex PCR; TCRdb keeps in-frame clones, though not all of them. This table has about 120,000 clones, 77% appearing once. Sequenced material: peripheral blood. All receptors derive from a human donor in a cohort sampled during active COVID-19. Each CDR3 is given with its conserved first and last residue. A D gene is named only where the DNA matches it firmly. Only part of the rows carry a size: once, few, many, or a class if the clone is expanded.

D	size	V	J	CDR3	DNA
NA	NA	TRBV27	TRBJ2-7	CASSGAAQIYEQYF	TGTGCCAGCAGTGGGGCAGCTCAAATCTACGAGCAGTACTTC
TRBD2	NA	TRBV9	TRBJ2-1	CASSVASGEYNEQFF	TGTGCCAGCAGCGTAGCTAGCGGGGAGTACAATGAGCAGTTCTTC
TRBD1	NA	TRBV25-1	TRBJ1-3	CASRTGGGNTIYF	TGTGCCAGCAGAACAGGGGGTGGAAACACCATATATTTT
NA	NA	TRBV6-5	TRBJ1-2	CASRTRETGYGYTF	TGTGCCAGCAGGACCAGGGAAACGGGCTATGGCTACACCTTC
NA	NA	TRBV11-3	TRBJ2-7	CASSTDSFSYEQYF	TGTGCCAGCAGCACGGACTCTTTCAGCTACGAGCAGTACTTC
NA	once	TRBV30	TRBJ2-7	CASRGPLSYEQYF	TGTGCCTCTAGAGGTCCTCTTTCCTACGAGCAGTACTTC
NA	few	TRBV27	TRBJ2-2	CASSSTPGELFF	TGTGCCAGCAGTTCTACCCCCGGGGAGCTGTTTTTT
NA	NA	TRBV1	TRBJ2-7	CTSSHATPGTGSDAFYEQYF	TGCACCAGCAGCCACGCAACTCCCGGGACAGGATCAGACGCCTTCTACGAGCAGTACTTC
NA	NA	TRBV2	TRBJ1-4	CASILNEKLFF	TGTGCCAGCATCCTTAATGAAAAACTGTTTTTT
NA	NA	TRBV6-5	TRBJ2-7	CASSPDWASSYEQYF	TGTGCCAGCAGTCCGGACTGGGCCTCCTCCTACGAGCAGTACTTC
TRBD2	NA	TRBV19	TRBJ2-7	CASSTIGAGGYEQYF	TGTGCCAGTAGTACCATAGGGGCCGGGGGGTACGAGCAGTACTTC
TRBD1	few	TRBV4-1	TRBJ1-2	CASSPSGGDYGYTF	TGCGCCAGCAGCCCCTCAGGGGGCGACTATGGCTACACCTTC
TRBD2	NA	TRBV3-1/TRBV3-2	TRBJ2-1	CASSQARTSYNEQFF	TGTGCCAGCAGCCAAGCCCGGACTAGCTACAATGAGCAGTTCTTC
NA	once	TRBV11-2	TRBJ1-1	CASSDQGGVQNTEAFF	TGTGCCAGCAGCGACCAAGGCGGGGTTCAGAACACTGAAGCTTTCTTT
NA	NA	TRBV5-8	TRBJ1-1	CASNLYRAYTEAFF	TGTGCCAGCAACCTTTACAGGGCTTACACTGAAGCTTTCTTT
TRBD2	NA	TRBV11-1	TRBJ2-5	CASSPRLAGGLETQYF	TGTGCCAGCAGTCCTAGACTAGCGGGGGGGCTAGAGACCCAGTACTTC
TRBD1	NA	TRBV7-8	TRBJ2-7	CASSLSGQGTYEQYF	TGTGCCAGCAGCTTAAGCGGACAGGGAACATACGAGCAGTACTTC
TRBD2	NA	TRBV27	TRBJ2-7	CASSPSPGLGTYEQYF	TGTGCCAGCAGTCCGTCTCCGGGACTAGGGACTTACGAGCAGTACTTC
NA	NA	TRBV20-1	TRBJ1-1	CSASWGRRMNTEAFF	TGCAGTGCTAGTTGGGGGCGTAGGATGAACACTGAAGCTTTCTTT
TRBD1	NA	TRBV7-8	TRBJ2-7	CASSEYEGQGTNEQYF	TGTGCCAGCAGCGAGTACGAGGGACAGGGAACCAACGAGCAGTACTTC
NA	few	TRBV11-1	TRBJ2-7	CASSLANNYEQYF	TGTGCCAGCAGCTTAGCGAACAACTACGAGCAGTACTTC
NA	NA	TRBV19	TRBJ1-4	CASSNPDSPQEKLFF	TGTGCCAGTAGTAACCCGGACAGCCCGCAGGAAAAACTGTTTTTT
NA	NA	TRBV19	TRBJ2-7	CASSMGLRVGNSYEQYF	TGTGCCAGTAGTATGGGACTCAGGGTGGGGAACTCCTACGAGCAGTACTTC
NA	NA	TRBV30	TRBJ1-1	CAFSRHLNTEAFF	TGTGCCTTCTCAAGACATCTGAACACTGAAGCTTTCTTT
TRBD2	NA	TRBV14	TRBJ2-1	CASSPNLAGRLSNEQFF	TGTGCCAGCAGCCCCAACTTAGCGGGAAGGCTCTCCAATGAGCAGTTCTTC
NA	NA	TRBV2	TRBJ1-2	CASSGQALGARTF	TGTGCCAGCAGTGGACAGGCCCTAGGTGCCCGCACCTTC
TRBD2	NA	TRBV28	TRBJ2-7	CASSIGLAGDHEQYF	TGTGCCAGCAGCATCGGACTAGCGGGAGACCACGAGCAGTACTTC
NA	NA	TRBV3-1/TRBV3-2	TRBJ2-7	CASSQDLAVYEQYF	TGTGCCAGCAGCCAAGATCTCGCGGTCTACGAGCAGTACTTC
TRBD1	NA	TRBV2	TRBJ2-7	CASSGGDRAYEQYF	TGTGCCAGCAGTGGAGGGGACAGGGCATACGAGCAGTACTTC